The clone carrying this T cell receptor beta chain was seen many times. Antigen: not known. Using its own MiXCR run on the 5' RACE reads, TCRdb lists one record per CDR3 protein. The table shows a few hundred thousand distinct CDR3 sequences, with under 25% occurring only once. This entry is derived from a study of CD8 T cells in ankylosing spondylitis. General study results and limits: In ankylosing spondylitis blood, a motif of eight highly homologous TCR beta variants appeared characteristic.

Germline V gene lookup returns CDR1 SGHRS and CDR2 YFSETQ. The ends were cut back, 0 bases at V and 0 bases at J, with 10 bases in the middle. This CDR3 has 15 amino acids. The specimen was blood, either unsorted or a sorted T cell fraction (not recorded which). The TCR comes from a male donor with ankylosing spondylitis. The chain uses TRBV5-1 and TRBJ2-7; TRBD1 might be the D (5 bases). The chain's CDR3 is CASSLAMGPSYEQYF. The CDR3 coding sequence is TGCGCCAGCAGCTTGGCAATGGGGCCCTCCTACGAGCAGTACTTC. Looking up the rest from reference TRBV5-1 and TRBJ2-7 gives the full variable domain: KAGVTQTPRYLIKTRGQQVTLSCSPISGHRSVSWYQQTPGQGLQFLFEYFSETQRNKGNFPGRFSGRQFSNSRSEMNVSTLELGDSALYLCASSLAMGPSYEQYFGPGTRLTVT.